This T cell receptor (beta chain) was identified in a study of T cell responses to AZD1222 COVID-19 vaccine. General observations from the study: The number of AZD1222 recipients seropositive at baseline was only five to seven. Among spike-specific TCRs, nearly half reportedly target unmutated variant regions. Spike-spanning, vaccine-associated CD4 TCRs were dominant at 160-218 and 743-854.

The CDR3 consists of 14 residues. Germline V gives CDR1 MRHNA, CDR2 SNTAGT. Trimming stripped 5 bases from V and 7 bases from J, with 12 bases between. Data came from immunoSEQ multiplex PCR; TCRdb stores just in-frame clones and leaves some out. The sample lists some 95,000 clones; just under 90% were seen once. Of note for this clone: The antigen is undetermined.

The sequence derives from an adult in good health. Sequencing was performed on peripheral blood, taken on day 0 of MenACWY control vaccination. The chain uses TRBV6-4 and TRBJ1-6; D gene uncertain. The CDR3 DNA reads as TGTGCCAGCAGTCCCGGACCCCACAATTCACCCCTCCACTTT. Protein: CASSPGPHNSPLHF.